Listed below are T cell receptor beta chains from one sample, sequenced in a study of shared clonotypes between healthy human individuals. Some clones are missing from TCRdb's copy, which holds only in-frame ones; the method was immunoSEQ multiplex PCR. Among more than 2,000,000 clones listed, 80% to 95% were seen once. The sequencing input was naive CD4+ T cells from PBMCs. The receptors originated from a man aged 18-30 years in good health. Some clones in this sample may be carry-over from other donors' samples. Both conserved end residues are part of each CDR3. D genes are given only for firm matches. The size of a clone is reported for some rows only, either as once, few or many, or as a class for expanded clones.

cdr3_aa: CASSVDAYSNQPQHF
cdr3_nt: TGTGCCAGCAGCGTAGACGCATATAGCAATCAGCCCCAGCATTTT
j_call: TRBJ1-5
v_call: TRBV9
clone_size: NA
d_call: NA

cdr3_aa: CASSYGTIIHEQYF
cdr3_nt: TGTGCCAGCAGTTACGGGACAATAATCCACGAGCAGTACTTC
j_call: TRBJ2-7
v_call: TRBV6-5
clone_size: NA
d_call: NA

cdr3_aa: CASPHTHQGNQPQHF
cdr3_nt: TGTGCCAGCCCCCATACCCATCAGGGGAATCAGCCCCAGCATTTT
j_call: TRBJ1-5
v_call: TRBV6-1
clone_size: NA
d_call: NA

cdr3_aa: CASSEEDTQYF
cdr3_nt: TGTGCCAGCAGTGAGGAGGATACGCAGTATTTT
j_call: TRBJ2-3
v_call: TRBV6-1
clone_size: NA
d_call: NA

cdr3_aa: CASSPMGEWTDTQYF
cdr3_nt: TGTGCCAGCAGCCCCATGGGGGAGTGGACAGATACGCAGTATTTT
j_call: TRBJ2-3
v_call: TRBV4-2
clone_size: NA
d_call: NA

cdr3_aa: CASSVGGLGNEQFF
cdr3_nt: TGTGCCAGCAGCGTAGGGGGCCTGGGGAATGAGCAGTTCTTC
j_call: TRBJ2-1
v_call: TRBV9
clone_size: once
d_call: NA

cdr3_aa: CASSLAGFEPNYGYTF
cdr3_nt: TGTGCCAGCAGCTTAGCGGGGTTTGAGCCGAACTATGGCTACACCTTC
j_call: TRBJ1-2
v_call: TRBV7-9
clone_size: NA
d_call: NA

cdr3_aa: CASNGGSSYNEQFF
cdr3_nt: TGTGCCAGCAACGGCGGGAGCTCCTACAATGAGCAGTTCTTC
j_call: TRBJ2-1
v_call: TRBV9
clone_size: NA
d_call: TRBD2

cdr3_aa: CASTHRGGYTF
cdr3_nt: TGTGCCAGTACCCACAGGGGAGGCTACACCTTC
j_call: TRBJ1-2
v_call: TRBV19
clone_size: NA
d_call: TRBD1

cdr3_aa: CASSIREPSYEQYF
cdr3_nt: TGTGCCAGTAGTATCCGGGAACCGTCCTACGAGCAGTACTTC
j_call: TRBJ2-7
v_call: TRBV19
clone_size: NA
d_call: NA

cdr3_aa: CASHAEGQEAFF
cdr3_nt: TGTGCCAGTCATGCTGAAGGGCAGGAAGCTTTCTTT
j_call: TRBJ1-1
v_call: TRBV2
clone_size: few
d_call: NA

cdr3_aa: CATAREGFSYEQYF
cdr3_nt: TGTGCCACCGCGCGAGAGGGCTTCTCCTACGAGCAGTACTTC
j_call: TRBJ2-7
v_call: TRBV6-1
clone_size: NA
d_call: NA

cdr3_aa: CASSLGSIFNTEAFF
cdr3_nt: TGTGCCAGCAGCTTGGGGTCAATTTTCAACACTGAAGCTTTCTTT
j_call: TRBJ1-1
v_call: TRBV5-6
clone_size: once
d_call: NA

cdr3_aa: CASSLAAGGFVNYGYTF
cdr3_nt: TGTGCCAGCAGCTTGGCCGCAGGTGGGTTCGTGAACTATGGCTACACCTTC
j_call: TRBJ1-2
v_call: TRBV5-5
clone_size: NA
d_call: NA

cdr3_aa: CASSDSGRGPQEQYF
cdr3_nt: TGCGCCAGCAGTGATAGTGGTCGGGGCCCGCAAGAGCAGTACTTC
j_call: TRBJ2-7
v_call: TRBV10-1
clone_size: NA
d_call: NA

cdr3_aa: CASSYDRVFSTQYF
cdr3_nt: TGTGCCAGCAGTTACGACCGGGTATTCTCGACCCAGTACTTC
j_call: TRBJ2-5
v_call: TRBV6-5
clone_size: NA
d_call: NA

cdr3_aa: CASKDRVAGELFF
cdr3_nt: TGTGCCAGCAAGGACAGGGTCGCCGGGGAGCTGTTTTTT
j_call: TRBJ2-2
v_call: TRBV11-3
clone_size: NA
d_call: TRBD1